The sample holds a few counts of the clone carrying this TCR beta chain. Its antigen is currently unknown. The V end was cut by 1 base, the J end by 2 bases, with 8 bases between. Germline V gene sequence: CDR1 SEHNR, CDR2 FQNEAQ (reference sequence). CDR3 size: 14 residues. This sample was taken from a study of a mutant IDH1 vaccine in newly diagnosed glioma. Overall study: Eight vaccine doses were administered to patients at weeks 1, 3, 5, 7, 11, 15, 19 and 23.

TCRdb's table, derived via immunoSEQ multiplex PCR, lists solely in-frame clones and lacks some. The sample lists over 50,000 clones, 84% occurring once. Noted time point: week 23, last vaccination. Each vaccine dose was 300 ug of mutant IDH1 20-mer peptide, with topical imiquimod. New WHO grade 3 or 4 astrocytomas that were IDH1-mutant and ATRX-lost had been found in donors. This TCR came from a man younger than 35 with glioma. The sample here was PBMCs, taken from a glioma patient whose treatment included an IDH1 peptide vaccine. The chain links TRBV7-9 to TRBJ1-1; unclear D gene. The CDR3 DNA reads TGTGCCAGCAGCTTAGAACAGAGTAACACTGAAGCTTTCTTT. Amino acid sequence: CASSLEQSNTEAFF.